These T cell receptor beta chains were read from a single sample in a study of technical replicates of blood from a few donors. TCRdb's table, derived via immunoSEQ multiplex PCR, lists solely in-frame clones and lacks some. The sample lists around 73,000 clones; roughly 90% were seen once. The sequenced sample consisted of PBMCs. All receptors come from a human donor in good health. Some clones in this sample may be carry-over from other donors' samples. Both conserved end residues are part of each CDR3. The order of the fields is CDR3 length, D gene, J gene, clone size, V gene, CDR3 DNA, CDR3 protein. A D gene is named only where the DNA matches it firmly. Expanded clones get a size class; other rows say once, few or many, or leave the size out.

cdr3_length: 12; d_call: .; j_call: TRBJ2-1; clone_size: few; v_call: TRBV13; cdr3_nt: TGTGCCAGCAGCCAGGGTTTAGGGGAGCAGTTCTTC; cdr3_aa: CASSQGLGEQFF
cdr3_length: 16; d_call: .; j_call: TRBJ1-2; clone_size: .; v_call: TRBV4-3; cdr3_nt: TGCGCCAGCAGCCAAGATCGTGGCAGTCCCCGTCATGGCTACACCTTC; cdr3_aa: CASSQDRGSPRHGYTF
cdr3_length: 13; d_call: .; j_call: TRBJ1-1; clone_size: .; v_call: TRBV7-2; cdr3_nt: TGTGCCAGCAGCTTGCCGGTTACCACTGAAGCTTTCTTT; cdr3_aa: CASSLPVTTEAFF
cdr3_length: 13; d_call: .; j_call: TRBJ1-5; clone_size: once; v_call: TRBV7-8; cdr3_nt: TGTGCCAGCAGCCTACGGGTGAATCAGCCCCAGCATTTT; cdr3_aa: CASSLRVNQPQHF
cdr3_length: 14; d_call: .; j_call: TRBJ2-3; clone_size: .; v_call: TRBV5-1; cdr3_nt: TGCGCCAGCAGCTTTTCTAGATTGGTGGATACGCAGTATTTT; cdr3_aa: CASSFSRLVDTQYF
cdr3_length: 13; d_call: .; j_call: TRBJ1-5; clone_size: .; v_call: TRBV5-8; cdr3_nt: TGTGCCAGCAGCTTGTGGGGGGATCAGCCCCAGCATTTT; cdr3_aa: CASSLWGDQPQHF
cdr3_length: 13; d_call: TRBD1; j_call: TRBJ2-5; clone_size: .; v_call: TRBV10-3; cdr3_nt: TGTGCCACCCTCAACAGGGGGATGGAGACCCAGTACTTC; cdr3_aa: CATLNRGMETQYF
cdr3_length: 14; d_call: .; j_call: TRBJ1-2; clone_size: .; v_call: TRBV29-1; cdr3_nt: TGCAGCGTTGAAGAGACAGGACGGAACTATGGCTACACCTTC; cdr3_aa: CSVEETGRNYGYTF
cdr3_length: 17; d_call: TRBD2; j_call: TRBJ2-2; clone_size: .; v_call: TRBV7-9; cdr3_nt: TGTGCCAGCAGCTCCCAAAGCGGGGTAAAGAACACCGGGGAGCTGTTTTTT; cdr3_aa: CASSSQSGVKNTGELFF
cdr3_length: 16; d_call: TRBD2; j_call: TRBJ2-3; clone_size: few; v_call: TRBV5-4; cdr3_nt: TGTGCCAGCAGCACCGGGACTAGCCTAGGCACAGATACGCAGTATTTT; cdr3_aa: CASSTGTSLGTDTQYF
cdr3_length: 14; d_call: .; j_call: TRBJ1-2; clone_size: few; v_call: TRBV19; cdr3_nt: TGTGCCAGTAGTATAGTTGGCAGGGAGGAGGGCTACACCTTC; cdr3_aa: CASSIVGREEGYTF
cdr3_length: 14; d_call: .; j_call: TRBJ1-1; clone_size: .; v_call: TRBV18; cdr3_nt: TGTGCCAGCTCACCCGAGACTGGGAACACTGAAGCTTTCTTT; cdr3_aa: CASSPETGNTEAFF
cdr3_length: 17; d_call: TRBD2; j_call: TRBJ2-1; clone_size: .; v_call: TRBV9; cdr3_nt: TGTGCCAGCAGCGTATTAGGACTAGCGGGGCCCAGGTATGAGCAGTTCTTC; cdr3_aa: CASSVLGLAGPRYEQFF
cdr3_length: 14; d_call: TRBD2; j_call: TRBJ2-7; clone_size: once; v_call: TRBV30; cdr3_nt: TGTGCCTGGAGTTCCGGGACTACCCTACGCGAGCAGTACTTC; cdr3_aa: CAWSSGTTLREQYF
cdr3_length: 15; d_call: TRBD1; j_call: TRBJ2-4; clone_size: .; v_call: TRBV5-6; cdr3_nt: TGTGCCAGCACAGGGACAGCGTTAGCCAAAAACATTCAGTACTTC; cdr3_aa: CASTGTALAKNIQYF
cdr3_length: 16; d_call: TRBD2; j_call: TRBJ2-3; clone_size: .; v_call: TRBV7-9; cdr3_nt: TGTGCCAGCAGCCTCGGCGGGCTAGCGGTGGGTGATACGCAGTATTTT; cdr3_aa: CASSLGGLAVGDTQYF
cdr3_length: 17; d_call: TRBD1; j_call: TRBJ1-4; clone_size: .; v_call: TRBV4-1; cdr3_nt: TGCGCCAGCAGCCAAGATCAGGACAGGGGGAACGGTGAAAAACTGTTTTTT; cdr3_aa: CASSQDQDRGNGEKLFF
cdr3_length: 15; d_call: .; j_call: TRBJ2-7; clone_size: .; v_call: TRBV6-5; cdr3_nt: TGTGCCAGCAGTTACTCGTGGGGGGGCCATTACGAGCAGTACTTC; cdr3_aa: CASSYSWGGHYEQYF
cdr3_length: 15; d_call: .; j_call: TRBJ2-1; clone_size: .; v_call: TRBV15; cdr3_nt: TGTGCCACCAGCAGAGAGTACGGGACCTACAATGAGCAGTTCTTC; cdr3_aa: CATSREYGTYNEQFF
cdr3_length: 14; d_call: TRBD1; j_call: TRBJ2-7; clone_size: .; v_call: TRBV13; cdr3_nt: TGTGCCAGCAGGACAGGGGGTTCCTCCTACGAGCAGTACTTC; cdr3_aa: CASRTGGSSYEQYF
cdr3_length: 13; d_call: .; j_call: TRBJ2-7; clone_size: .; v_call: TRBV7-9; cdr3_nt: TGTGCCAGCAGCTGGGGGACATCCTACGAGCAGTACTTC; cdr3_aa: CASSWGTSYEQYF
cdr3_length: 13; d_call: .; j_call: TRBJ1-1; clone_size: .; v_call: TRBV11-3; cdr3_nt: TGTGCCAGCAGCTTAGACAGGAACACTGAAGCTTTCTTT; cdr3_aa: CASSLDRNTEAFF
cdr3_length: 17; d_call: TRBD1; j_call: TRBJ2-3; clone_size: .; v_call: TRBV6-1; cdr3_nt: TGTGCCAGCAGTGACGAGTCGTGGACAGGGGCCGGAGATACGCAGTATTTT; cdr3_aa: CASSDESWTGAGDTQYF
cdr3_length: 14; d_call: .; j_call: TRBJ2-1; clone_size: once; v_call: TRBV4-1; cdr3_nt: TGCGCCAGCAGCGCCCTAGGGAGTACAAATGAGCAGTTCTTC; cdr3_aa: CASSALGSTNEQFF
cdr3_length: 14; d_call: .; j_call: TRBJ1-4; clone_size: .; v_call: TRBV7-9; cdr3_nt: TGTGCCAGCAGTCAGGGCTCCACTAATGAAAAACTGTTTTTT; cdr3_aa: CASSQGSTNEKLFF
cdr3_length: 18; d_call: .; j_call: TRBJ2-3; clone_size: .; v_call: TRBV13; cdr3_nt: TGTGCCAGCAGCTCCCCCTTCCGGGTCCTAGAGGCAAAAGATACGCAGTATTTT; cdr3_aa: CASSSPFRVLEAKDTQYF
cdr3_length: 17; d_call: .; j_call: TRBJ1-1; clone_size: once; v_call: TRBV5-4; cdr3_nt: TGTGCCAGCAGCTTGGAGTACCTTGACAGGAGGAACACTGAAGCTTTCTTT; cdr3_aa: CASSLEYLDRRNTEAFF
cdr3_length: 15; d_call: TRBD2; j_call: TRBJ2-3; clone_size: .; v_call: TRBV10-3; cdr3_nt: TGTGCCATCAAGAGCAGCCTAGCGGGCACAGATACGCAGTATTTT; cdr3_aa: CAIKSSLAGTDTQYF
cdr3_length: 15; d_call: .; j_call: TRBJ1-1; clone_size: .; v_call: TRBV4-3; cdr3_nt: TGCGCCAGCAGCCAAGTTCGGGGGTTGAACACTGAAGCTTTCTTT; cdr3_aa: CASSQVRGLNTEAFF
cdr3_length: 12; d_call: .; j_call: TRBJ2-7; clone_size: once; v_call: TRBV14; cdr3_nt: TGTGCCAGCAGCCAAACCGGGACTGTTGACTTCTTC; cdr3_aa: CASSQTGTVDFF
cdr3_length: 17; d_call: TRBD2; j_call: TRBJ2-3; clone_size: .; v_call: TRBV7-6; cdr3_nt: TGTGCCAGCAGCCCCGGGGTAGCGGGAGGAGGTACAGATACGCAGTATTTT; cdr3_aa: CASSPGVAGGGTDTQYF